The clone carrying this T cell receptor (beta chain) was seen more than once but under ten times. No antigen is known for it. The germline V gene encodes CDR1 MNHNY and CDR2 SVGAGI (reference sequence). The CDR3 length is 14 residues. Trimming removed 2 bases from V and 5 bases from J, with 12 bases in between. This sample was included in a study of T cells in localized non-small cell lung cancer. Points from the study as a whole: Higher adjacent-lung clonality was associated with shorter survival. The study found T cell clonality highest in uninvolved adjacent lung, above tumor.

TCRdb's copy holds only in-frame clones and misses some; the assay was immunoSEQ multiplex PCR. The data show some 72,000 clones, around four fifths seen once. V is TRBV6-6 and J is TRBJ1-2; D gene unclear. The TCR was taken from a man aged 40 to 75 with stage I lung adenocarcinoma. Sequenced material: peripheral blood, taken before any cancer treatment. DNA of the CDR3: TGTGCCAGCAGTTACATGCAGAATCCTTATGGCTACACCTTC. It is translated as CASSYMQNPYGYTF.